This T cell receptor (beta chain) appears in the sequencing data of a study of T cell responses to AZD1222 COVID-19 vaccine. Study summary: Some second doses came at about 4 weeks and others at about 12 weeks; these were pooled. Whole-study results and caveats: Only a handful of people who got AZD1222 tested seropositive at baseline.

The CDR3 covers 13 residues. Germline assignment: CDR1 SGHAT and CDR2 FQNNGV. V was shortened by 5 bases and J by 1 base, with 8 bases between the two germline ends. In regard to this clone: Its specificity is unknown.

The method was immunoSEQ multiplex PCR; TCRdb's version includes in-frame clones alone and lacks a portion of them. The sample holds some 110,000 clones, around 88% seen once. The genes are TRBV11-2 and TRBJ1-1; D is undetermined. The sequences come from peripheral blood, collected on day 0 of AZD1222 vaccination. The TCR sequence derives from an adult in good health. CDR3 loop: CASSADKNTEAFF. CDR3 nucleotides: TGTGCCAGCAGCGCAGACAAGAACACTGAAGCTTTCTTT.